This entry is about one T cell receptor (beta chain). The sample comes from a study of blood T cell repertoires in COVID-19. For the study at large: Some COVID-19 samples were acute and others convalescent; all came from the United States, Italy and Spain. T cells, B-cell-depleted T cells, or PBMCs provided the cDNA or gDNA that served as material.

The CDR3 loop spans 16 amino acids. The germline V gene encodes CDR1 LNHDA and CDR2 SQIVND (reference sequence). The V gene end was trimmed by 0 bases and the J gene end by 5 bases; junction bases not matched to a gene: 10. In the source study's methods: From reference gene primer amplification, estimates of nucleated cell counts were derived. The protocol was immunoSEQ multiplex PCR, while the TCRdb copy is restricted to in-frame clones and leaves out a portion. That table furnishes V, J and clone size, whereas the DNA furnished D and trimming. The sample holds 130,000 to 150,000 clones, roughly 84% seen once.

The clonotype originates from a human donor in a cohort sampled during active COVID-19. The chain combines TRBV19 with TRBJ2-7, with 7 bases fitting TRBD2. The sequenced sample was peripheral blood. The CDR3 region has the DNA TGTGCCAGTAGTATAGACTGGACTAGAGGGATCCACGAGCAGTACTTC. Encoded protein: CASSIDWTRGIHEQYF.